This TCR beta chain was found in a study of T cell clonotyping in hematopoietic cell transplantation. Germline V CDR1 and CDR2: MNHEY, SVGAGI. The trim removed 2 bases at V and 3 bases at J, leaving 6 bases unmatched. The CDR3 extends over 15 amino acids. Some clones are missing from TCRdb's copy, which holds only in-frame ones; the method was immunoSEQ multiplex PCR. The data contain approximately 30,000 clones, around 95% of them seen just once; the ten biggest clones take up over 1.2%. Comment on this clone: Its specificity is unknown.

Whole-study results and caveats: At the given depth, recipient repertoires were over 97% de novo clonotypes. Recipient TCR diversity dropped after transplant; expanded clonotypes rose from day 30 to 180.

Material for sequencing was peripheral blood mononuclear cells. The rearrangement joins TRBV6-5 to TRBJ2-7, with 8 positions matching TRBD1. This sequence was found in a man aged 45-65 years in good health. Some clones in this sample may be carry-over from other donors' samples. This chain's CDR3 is CASSYTTGTGYEQYF. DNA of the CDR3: TGTGCCAGCAGTTACACGACAGGGACAGGCTACGAGCAGTACTTC.